One sample yielded the 3 T cell receptor beta chains listed below, sequenced in a study of T cell clusters in autoimmune cytopenias (dated by TCRdb to the late 2010s). TRB amplification used roughly 270 ng of peripheral blood genomic DNA, tens of thousands of genome equivalents, per sample. The sequencer was an Illumina MiSeq. Multiplex PCR with a touch-down protocol amplified TRB rearrangements, with the TRB-A and TRB-B primer pools combined in a single tube. TCRdb reprocessed the reads, and each CDR3 protein sequence is entered once, without DNA. In this sample's table one finds under 9,000 distinct CDR3 sequences. 3.5% to 4.5% of the sample is taken by the ten largest. What was sequenced was peripheral blood. The source of these receptors is a human donor with an autoimmune cytopenia or autoimmune hepatitis (not recorded which).

This clonotype is identified as large from frequency. The genes are TRBV29-1 and TRBJ2-3; the TCRdb call, TRBD1, lacks DNA for checking. Germline V gene sequence: CDR1 SQVTM, CDR2 ANQGSEA. The CDR3 totals 12 residues. The CDR3 sequence: CSVRQGANTQYF.

The rearrangement uses TRBV6-1 and TRBJ1-2; TCRdb outputs TRBD1, but without DNA this stays unchecked. Germline lookup yields CDR1 MNHNS and CDR2 SASEGT. The CDR3 has 15 amino acids. The CDR3: CASRVSGGSNYGYTF.

By frequency, this clonotype is medium-sized (0.01 to 0.1%). The chain has TRBV6-5 and TRBJ2-3; TCRdb designates TRBD1, a call that cannot be tested without DNA. CDR3 length: 15 residues. The germline gives CDR1 MNHEY, CDR2 SVGAGI. CDR3 loop: CASSLQGLSTDTQYF.